This T cell receptor (beta chain) was found in a study of OX40 agonist ivuxolimab in advanced cancers. Details on this clone: Its cognate antigen is unknown.

The CDR3 totals 15 residues. Germline CDR1 and CDR2: SGHTA and FQGNSA. V was trimmed by 5 bases and J by 0 bases, leaving 8 bases between them. The protocol was immunoSEQ multiplex PCR, while the TCRdb copy is restricted to in-frame clones and leaves out a portion. The sample contains more than 85,000 clones, roughly 80% of which appear only once. Overall study results and limits: CD4+ and CD8+ T cells in blood underwent clonal expansion by week 6 at 0.1 to 3.0 mg/kg. Among the lowest peripheral clonal expansion occurred in 0.1-3.0 mg/kg partial responders. CD4+ T cells averaged fewer expanded clones than CD8+ T cells.

Systemic immunosuppression or autoimmune disease history was grounds to exclude patients. This TCR derives from an adult with an advanced solid tumor such as melanoma, head and neck, liver or kidney cancer. The sequencing used CD4+ or CD8+ T cells sorted from blood, collected in a trial of the OX40 agonist ivuxolimab. This chain joins TRBV7-2 and TRBJ2-6; D is unclear. CDR3 sequence (DNA): TGTGCCAGCAGCGCGGACGGCTCTGGGGCCAACGTCCTGACTTTC. Translating gives CASSADGSGANVLTF.